The 6 T cell receptor beta chains given below trace back to one sample, sequenced in a study of tumor-infiltrating lymphocytes in primary liver carcinoma. Investigators took RNA and DNA out together from roughly 21-30 mg of unsorted bulk tissue. With a constant-region primer, TCR beta cDNA was made from 450 to 650 ng of total RNA. The TCR beta library was amplified through three nested multiplex PCR rounds in a modified ARM-PCR procedure. It was with TRBV1-TRBV30 forward primers and a C-beta reverse primer that the first two PCR rounds were run, at approximately 10 cycles each. TCRdb re-called the multiplex PCR reads with MiXCR, one entry per CDR3 protein. The repertoire holds 90,000 to 150,000 distinct CDR3 sequences, with 55% to 65% as singletons. Specimen: liver tumor tissue from sampling region 1. Sample subset: tumor region T1, superior pole. These receptors were collected from a woman aged 55-70 years with primary liver carcinoma and hepatitis B virus infection.

Regarding this clonotype: A single base separates this from a much larger clone, so it may be a read error. CDR3 sequence: CSVAGGTGSTDTQYF. The CDR3 nucleotides read TGCAGCGTTGCCGGGGGGACGGGAAGCACAGATACGCAGTATTTT. The chain recombines TRBV29-1 with TRBJ2-3; TRBD2 matches at 7 bases. The CDR3 loop spans 15 amino acids. The germline V gene encodes CDR1 SQVTM and CDR2 ANQGSEA. V was clipped by 4 bases and J by 0 bases; unmatched bases: 7.

The rearrangement joins TRBV9 to TRBJ2-7, with TRBD2 matching over 8 bases. Germline lookup yields CDR1 SGDLS and CDR2 YYNGEE. J lost 2 bases, V lost 4 bases, and 17 bases had no gene match. This CDR3 is 18 amino acids long. In DNA form, the CDR3 reads TGTGCCAGCAGCTCCCCCCGTAAGGGGACTAGTGATACCTACGAGCAGTACTTC. Translating gives CASSSPRKGTSDTYEQYF.

A word on this clonotype: Since no conserved phenylalanine or tryptophan closes the CDR3, a read error is the likely cause. This chain uses TRBV6-1 with TRBJ2-7; either TRBD1 or TRBD2 may fit D (5 bases each). Germline values: CDR1 MNHNS, CDR2 SASEGT. The CDR3 is 18 residues long. CDR3 DNA sequence: TGTGTCAGCAGTGATAGCCTGAAGGGAGCGGCGAGGGGCTACGAGCAGTACCTA. Translated, it gives CVSSDSLKGAARGYEQYL.

The chain couples TRBV7-3 to TRBJ2-3; no firm D call. Per germline, CDR1 SGHTA and CDR2 FQGTGA. The CDR3 is 14 amino acids. V was shortened by 5 bases and J by 6 bases, with 15 bases between the two germline ends. The CDR3 nucleotides read TGTGCCAGCAGCGAAAGGGCCCCACGCGATACGCAGTATTTT. It specifies CASSERAPRDTQYF.

On this clonotype: Compared with germline, one end of the junction differs, possibly owing to a read error. The V call is TRBV11-2, the J call TRBJ2-3; D remains unclear. The J call could be wrong; TRBJ1-5 is a better fit for the DNA end. CDR3 length: 13 amino acids. The germline V gene has CDR1 SGHAT and CDR2 FQNNGV. CDR3 sequence: CVSIHSGLGSQHF. CDR3 coding DNA: TGTGTCAGCATCCACTCCGGACTAGGGTCGCAGCATTTT.

A remark on this clonotype: The CDR3 ends on some other residue instead of the conserved phenylalanine or tryptophan, so this is likely a read error. The chain couples TRBV11-2 to TRBJ2-1; 7 nucleotides agree with TRBD2. Germline V gives CDR1 SGHAT, CDR2 FQNNGV. The V and J ends lost 4 bases and 1 base, in that order; junction bases with no gene match: 13. The CDR3 totals 18 residues. CDR3 amino acids: CASSSLRSGRVSYNEQFL. Written as DNA, the CDR3 is TGTGCCAGCAGCTCTCTGCGTAGTGGGAGGGTGTCCTACAATGAGCAGTTCTTG.